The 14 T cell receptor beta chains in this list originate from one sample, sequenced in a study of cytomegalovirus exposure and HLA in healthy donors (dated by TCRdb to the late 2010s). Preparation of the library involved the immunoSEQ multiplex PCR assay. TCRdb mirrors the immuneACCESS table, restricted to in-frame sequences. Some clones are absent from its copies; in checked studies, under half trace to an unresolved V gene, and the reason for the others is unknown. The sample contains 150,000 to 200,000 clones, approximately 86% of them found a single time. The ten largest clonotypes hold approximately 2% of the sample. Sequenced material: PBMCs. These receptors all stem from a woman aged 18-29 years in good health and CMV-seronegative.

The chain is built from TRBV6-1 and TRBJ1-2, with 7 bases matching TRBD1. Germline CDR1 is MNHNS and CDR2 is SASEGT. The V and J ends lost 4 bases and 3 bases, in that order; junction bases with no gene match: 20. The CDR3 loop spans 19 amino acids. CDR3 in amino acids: CASSGASGTEKHSYYGYTF. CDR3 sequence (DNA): TGTGCCAGCAGTGGTGCCTCCGGGACAGAAAAACATTCTTACTATGGCTACACCTTC.

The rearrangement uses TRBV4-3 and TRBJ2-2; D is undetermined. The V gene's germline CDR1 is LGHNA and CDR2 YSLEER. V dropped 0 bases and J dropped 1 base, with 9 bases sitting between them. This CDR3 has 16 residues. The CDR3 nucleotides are TGCGCCAGCAGCCAAGACCTTAGTAGGAACACCGGGGAGCTGTTTTTT. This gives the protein CASSQDLSRNTGELFF.

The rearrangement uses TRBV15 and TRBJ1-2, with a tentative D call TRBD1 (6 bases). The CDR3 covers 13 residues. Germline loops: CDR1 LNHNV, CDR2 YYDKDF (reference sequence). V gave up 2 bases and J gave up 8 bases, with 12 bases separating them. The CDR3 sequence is CATSRTGTGGYTF. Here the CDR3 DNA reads TGTGCCACCAGCAGAACAGGGACGGGGGGCTACACCTTC.

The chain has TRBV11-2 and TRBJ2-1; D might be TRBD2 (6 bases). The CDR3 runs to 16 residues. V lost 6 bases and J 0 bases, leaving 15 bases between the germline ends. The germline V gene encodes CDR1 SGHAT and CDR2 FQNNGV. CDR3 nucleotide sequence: TGTGCCAGCAGTCTAGTGGCGGGGAACTCCTACAATGAGCAGTTCTTC. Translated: CASSLVAGNSYNEQFF.

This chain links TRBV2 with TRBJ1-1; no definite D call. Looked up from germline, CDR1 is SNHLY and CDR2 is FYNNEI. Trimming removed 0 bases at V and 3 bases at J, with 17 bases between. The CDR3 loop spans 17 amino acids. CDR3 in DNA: TGTGCCAGCAGTGAAGCGGCTAGGTTCAAGACCTACACTGAAGCTTTCTTT. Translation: CASSEAARFKTYTEAFF. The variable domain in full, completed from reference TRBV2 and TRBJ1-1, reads EPEVTQTPSHQVTQMGQEVILRCVPISNHLYFYWYRQILGQKVEFLVSFYNNEISEKSEIFDDQFSVERPDGSNFTLKIRSTKLEDSAMYFCASSEAARFKTYTEAFFGQGTRLTVV.

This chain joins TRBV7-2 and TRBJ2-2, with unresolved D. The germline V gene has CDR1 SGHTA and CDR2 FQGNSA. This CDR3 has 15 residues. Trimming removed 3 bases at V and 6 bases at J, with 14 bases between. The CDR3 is CASSFRNTTPGELFF. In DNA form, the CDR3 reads TGTGCCAGCAGCTTTAGGAATACGACACCCGGGGAGCTGTTTTTT.

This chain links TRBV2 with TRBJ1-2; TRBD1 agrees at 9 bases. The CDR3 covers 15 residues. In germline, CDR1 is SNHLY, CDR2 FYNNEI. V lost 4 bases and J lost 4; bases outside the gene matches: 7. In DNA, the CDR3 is TGTGCCAGCAGTGCAATGACAGGGGGGGGCTATGGCTACACCTTC. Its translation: CASSAMTGGGYGYTF.

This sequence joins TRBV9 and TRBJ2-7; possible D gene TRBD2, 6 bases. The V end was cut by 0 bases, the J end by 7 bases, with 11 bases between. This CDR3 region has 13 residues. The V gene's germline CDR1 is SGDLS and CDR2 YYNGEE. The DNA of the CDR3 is TGTGCCAGCAGCGTAGGTGGAGGGTCGGAGCAGTACTTC. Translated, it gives CASSVGGGSEQYF.

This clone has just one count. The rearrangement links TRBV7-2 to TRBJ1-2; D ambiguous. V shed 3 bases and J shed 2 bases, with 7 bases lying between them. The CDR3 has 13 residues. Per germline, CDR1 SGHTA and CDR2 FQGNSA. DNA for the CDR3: TGTGCCAGCAGCTTCGCGGGCAACTATGGCTACACCTTC. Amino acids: CASSFAGNYGYTF.

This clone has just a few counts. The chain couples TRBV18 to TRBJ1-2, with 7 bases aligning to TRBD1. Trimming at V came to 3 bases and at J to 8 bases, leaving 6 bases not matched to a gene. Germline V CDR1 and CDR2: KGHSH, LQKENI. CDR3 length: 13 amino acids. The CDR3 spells CASSPRGDNGYTF. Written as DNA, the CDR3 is TGTGCCAGCTCACCCAGGGGGGACAACGGCTACACCTTC.

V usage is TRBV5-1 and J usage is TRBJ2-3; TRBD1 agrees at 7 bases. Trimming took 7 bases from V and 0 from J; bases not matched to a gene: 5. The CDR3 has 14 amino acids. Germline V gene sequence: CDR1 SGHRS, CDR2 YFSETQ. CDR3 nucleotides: TGCGCCAGCCGTGAGGGACAGAGCACAGATACGCAGTATTTT. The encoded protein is CASREGQSTDTQYF. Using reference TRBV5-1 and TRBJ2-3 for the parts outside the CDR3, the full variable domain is KAGVTQTPRYLIKTRGQQVTLSCSPISGHRSVSWYQQTPGQGLQFLFEYFSETQRNKGNFPGRFSGRQFSNSRSEMNVSTLELGDSALYLCASREGQSTDTQYFGPGTRLTVL.

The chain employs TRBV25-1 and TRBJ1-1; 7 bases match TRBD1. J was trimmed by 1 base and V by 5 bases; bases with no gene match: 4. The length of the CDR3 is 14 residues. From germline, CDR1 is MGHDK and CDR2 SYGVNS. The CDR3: CASSRDSRNTEAFF. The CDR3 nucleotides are TGTGCCAGCAGTAGGGACAGCAGGAACACTGAAGCTTTCTTT.

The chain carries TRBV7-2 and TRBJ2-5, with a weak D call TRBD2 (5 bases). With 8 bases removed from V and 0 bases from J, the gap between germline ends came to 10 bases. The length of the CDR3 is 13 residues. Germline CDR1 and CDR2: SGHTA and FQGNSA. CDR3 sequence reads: CASCKGDQETQYF. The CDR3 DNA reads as TGTGCCAGCTGCAAGGGAGACCAAGAGACCCAGTACTTC.

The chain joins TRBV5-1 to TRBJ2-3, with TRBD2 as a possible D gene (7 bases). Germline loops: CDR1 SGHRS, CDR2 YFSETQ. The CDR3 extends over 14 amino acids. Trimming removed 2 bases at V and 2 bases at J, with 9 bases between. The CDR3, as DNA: TGCGCCAGCAGCTTAGGGGGGGCCACAGATACGCAGTATTTT. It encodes CASSLGGATDTQYF.